The TCR beta chain described here comes from a study of cytomegalovirus exposure and HLA in healthy donors (TCRdb year 2017). Study-level background: An earlier analysis of 587 of the donors reported roughly 300 Gb of sequence data and 117 million unique TCR beta sequences obtained from roughly 180 million T cells. Around 330 gigabases of sequencing data and around 80 million unique TCR sequences made up an early release that covered approximately 620 HLA-typed donors. The genetic ancestry cluster associated with self-reported Caucasian donors included over 80% of the roughly 400 genotyped donors. The aim of the study was to test whether cataloging public T cell receptors could identify signatures of past pathogen exposure. The study profiled the T cell repertoires of hundreds of subjects by immunosequencing and related them to cytomegalovirus serostatus. Besides the first cohort of 550 to 750 subjects, a separate validation cohort made up of roughly 120 different subjects was used. To predict cytomegalovirus infection status, the study brought together high-throughput TCR immunosequencing, statistical association of individual TCRs with disease status, and machine learning. To study patterns of TCR occurrence, a later analysis re-analyzed previously published TCR beta repertoires from 500 to 850 donors and added high-resolution HLA genotyping. Rather than using new phenotypic data, the later analysis identified candidate immune exposures from TCR beta sequences and from how often those sequences occurred across donors. An earlier analysis of a few hundred of the donors applied high-throughput TCR beta sequencing to assess whether each TCR beta V gene segment acted as functional or pseudogenic. Donor age, sex, ethnicity and CMV serostatus were compiled alongside the repertoire data. In a later genetic analysis, genome-wide SNP genotypes for about 60% of the 666 donors were used, and that subset was treated as a discovery cohort. All discovery cohort repertoires had been generated using a single sequencing platform. HLA typing covered class I and class II loci at four-digit resolution. The number of typed donors differed by locus: about 620-640 for A, B, C, DRB1 and DQB1; some 540 for DQA1; around 610 for DPA1; and about 470 for DPB1. A handful of DR-DQ haplotypes were treated as single units for association and clustering because of strong linkage in the cohort. On average, over 200,000 unique TCR beta nucleotide sequences were sequenced per donor among about 400 genotyped donors of the cohort, with roughly 18% of those sequences being non-productive. Broader findings and caveats from the paper: In both the original and validation cohorts, the classifier was reported to diagnose cytomegalovirus status with high specificity and sensitivity. In vitro tests confirmed that a few of the cytomegalovirus-associated TCR beta chains recognize cytomegalovirus antigens. Compared with the approximately 720-donor mean, donors in an Asian-associated ancestry cluster had fewer N-insertions in productive TCRs, according to a later genetic analysis. A group of highly shared sequence variants was considered likely to be a technical artifact of the sequencing pipeline. Most CMV-associated TCR beta chains appeared to be HLA-restricted in a later analysis, and the HLA associations seemed to be driven largely by CMV exposure. In this cohort, only TCR beta chains were sequenced, and detectable features were limited by the absence of alpha or paired-chain data. Several of the top co-occurrence clusters appeared to be linked to parvovirus B19, influenza, CMV and Epstein-Barr virus, according to a later analysis. A further reported finding was that TCR beta sequences accurately predicted the HLA-A and HLA-B alleles for most subjects in the first cohort. In a later genetic analysis, a missense DCLRE1C variant was associated with V-gene and J-gene trimming of TCR beta chains, and the association was replicated in an independent cohort. A later analysis associated 17,000 or so TCR beta sequences with specific HLA alleles at a false discovery rate of 0.05. According to the authors, the approach could potentially be generalized to other disease states and immunological phenotypes. When HLA alleles, especially DR and DQ, strongly co-occurred, TCR associations were difficult to assign to individual alleles. Sequencing depth was assumed to be roughly uniform across donors in the presence/absence analyses, though that assumption may not hold. Most TCR sequences were seen in very few donors, while some public TCRs were found in many individuals. CMV serostatus was the only immune exposure information available for the cohort. Compared with equally common non-associated chains, HLA-associated TCR beta chains in a later analysis were more clonally expanded and had lower generation probabilities. A later analysis found that TCR association rates varied across HLA loci, with DRB1 alleles showing the most associated TCRs and HLA-C alleles the fewest. Because some donors lacked HLA typing at each locus, the association tests relied only on the typed subset. Correlated functional status among segregating V segments might be attributable to linkage disequilibrium, but an unknown experimental factor could not be ruled out. Some IMGT-functional V segments, including TRBV6-2 and TRBV6-3, could not be distinguished by the 87-base-pair reads and were therefore excluded. The earlier analysis of about 600 of the donors excluded roughly 17 rarely observed V segments, including chromosome 9 orphons, because counts were too low. An earlier analysis of approximately 600 of the donors showed that most TCR beta V segments appeared in productive rearrangements either about 87% or about 30% of the time, which broadly matched IMGT annotations. The study listed 150 to 200 TCR beta chains as associated with cytomegalovirus.

The CDR3 numbers 12 residues from cysteine through phenylalanine. The kept DNA is CDR3 alone, 36 bases in frame from the first base. According to the germline V gene, CDR1 reads MNHEY and CDR2 reads SVGAGI. V lost 6 bases and J lost 10 bases; the stretch between them is 15 bases long. The protocol used for the library was the immunoSEQ multiplex PCR assay. A mixture of 60 forward primers for TCR Vbeta segments and 13 reverse primers for TCR Jbeta segments was used in the multiplex PCR. A multiplex PCR assay on genomic DNA amplified the CDR3 region of rearranged TCR beta genes. The Illumina HiSeq System was used to sequence the amplified TCR beta libraries as 87-base-pair reads. The paper's data handling went like this. Across the roughly 600 repertoires, a later analysis counted tens of millions of unique TCR beta chains, 9.5 million to 13 million of which were shared by at least two donors. Raw reads were error-corrected and collapsed into unique sequences with a nearest-neighbor algorithm that merged closely related sequences to remove PCR and sequencing errors. V, D and J gene segments were assigned by aligning CDR3 sequences to IMGT reference sequences. For a sequence to be retained, a match of at least six nucleotides to both a V gene segment and a J gene segment was required. Rearrangements were called productive when the CDR3 lacked stop codons and stayed in frame with V and J; all others were non-productive. CDR3 was defined by IMGT convention, running from the second conserved V-encoded cysteine to the conserved J-encoded phenylalanine. The earlier analysis of some 540 of the donors excluded any sequence lacking an unambiguous match to a single V gene segment. An earlier analysis of 587 of the donors called V segments functional above 56.7% productive rearrangements and segregating when the between-donor standard deviation exceeded 5%. To diagnose cytomegalovirus status from the catalog of TCR beta chain sequences, a statistical classification framework was built. In a later analysis, V and J genes were assigned by comparing TCR nucleotide sequences against IMGT/GENE-DB human TR gene sequences. Using the TCRdist pipeline, a later analysis assigned CDR3 sequences along with most-parsimonious VDJ recombination scenarios. A later analysis defined each TCR beta chain by its CDR3 amino acid sequence plus V-gene family, and excluded reads lacking a unique V-gene family. In a later analysis, 500 to 700 highly shared, low-generation-probability nucleotide sequences were removed to address suspected cross-contamination and a sequencing artifact. A later analysis calculated a clonal expansion index for each public chain from normalized within-repertoire ranks of inferred template counts. A later analysis computed generation probabilities with a VDJ recombination model fitted to out-of-frame rearrangements, and checked the results against IGoR. In a later analysis, hypergeometric tests were used to score TCR-TCR, TCR-HLA and TCR-CMV co-occurrence, with a repertoire-size bias correction applied to TCR pairs. A later analysis estimated false discovery rates by permuting HLA or CMV assignments 20 times. In a later analysis, co-occurring TCRs were grouped using DBSCAN, with TCRdist sequence similarity added in when clustering inside HLA-allele-positive subsets. Repertoires with fewer than 30,000 or more than 120,000 public chains, plus five repertoires with anomalous nucleotide sharing, were excluded from co-occurrence clustering. The clones in this table, taken by TCRdb from immuneACCESS, are in-frame only. Not every clone is retained; where verified, under half of the shortfall comes from an unresolved V gene, and the cause of the rest is unknown. V and J calls and clone size are those listed in that table; D and trimming were worked out from the DNA. The sample table shows 180,000 or so clones, and 70% to 80% are seen once. The ten largest clonotypes hold about 1.9% of the sample.

The cohort consisted of approximately 690 healthy bone marrow donors. Cohort members were all nominally healthy when sampled, although unrecorded immune exposures were likely present. The donor tested CMV seropositive and was one of the 289 seropositive cohort members. A peripheral blood sample was collected from each donor, and TCR beta sequencing was performed on peripheral blood mononuclear cells. Genomic DNA was extracted from the blood cell samples with the Qiagen DNeasy Blood Extraction Kit. A note on this clone: This clone's antigen is unknown. No clone much larger than this one lies a single base away; base qualities are absent.

This TCR derives from a woman between 25 and 40 years old in good health and CMV-seropositive. In this chain, TRBV6-5 is recombined with TRBJ1-1; a tentative D match to TRBD1 spans 5 bases. The sequencing input was PBMCs. The nucleotides read TGTGCCAGCAGAATACGTGGGGGGTCAGCTTTCTTT. It is translated as CASRIRGGSAFF.